The 32 T cell receptor beta chains below were found in one sample sequenced in a study of OX40 agonist ivuxolimab in advanced cancers. The assay was immunoSEQ multiplex PCR, and TCRdb's table has in-frame clones only and misses some. This sample yields roughly 67,000 clones, of which roughly 84% are seen a single time; approximately 0.39% belongs to the top ten. Here the sequenced sample was CD4+ or CD8+ T cells sorted from blood, taken in a trial of the OX40 agonist ivuxolimab. All receptors come from an adult with an advanced solid tumor such as melanoma, head and neck, liver or kidney cancer.

CDR3 sequence (DNA): TGTGCCAGCAGCTTGGACCGACTGGGACAGAACTATGGCTACACCTTC. Protein sequence: CASSLDRLGQNYGYTF. J is TRBJ1-2 and V is TRBV5-6; 7 nucleotides align to TRBD1. CDR3 length: 16 residues. Germline V CDR1 and CDR2: SGHDT, YYEEEE. V lost 0 bases and J lost 2; bases outside the gene matches: 7.

This clone was observed a handful of times. The chain recombines TRBV6-5 with TRBJ1-6, with 8 bases aligning to TRBD1. This CDR3 contains 15 residues. Germline lookup yields CDR1 MNHEY and CDR2 SVGAGI. With 2 bases clipped from V and 7 bases from J, the junction kept 4 bases outside the gene matches. For the CDR3, the DNA is TGTGCCAGCAGTTACCGGGACAGGAGAAATTCACCCCTCCACTTT. Translating gives CASSYRDRRNSPLHF.

The chain couples TRBV5-4 to TRBJ1-1, with 9 bases that match TRBD1. After removal of 4 bases from V and 4 bases from J, the junction contained 11 bases not matched to a gene. Germline assignment: CDR1 SGHNT and CDR2 YYREEE (reference sequence). The CDR3 covers 16 residues. CDR3 bases: TGTGCCAGCAGCCTGGCCCAAAGACAGGGGGGCACTGAAGCTTTCTTT. It specifies CASSLAQRQGGTEAFF. Combining the CDR3 with reference TRBV5-4 and TRBJ1-1 gives the whole variable domain ETGVTQSPTHLIKTRGQQVTLRCSSQSGHNTVSWYQQALGQGPQFIFQYYREEENGRGNFPPRFSGLQFPNYSSELNVNALELDDSALYLCASSLAQRQGGTEAFFGQGTRLTVV.

The rearrangement joins TRBV19 to TRBJ2-1; unclear D gene. CDR3 length: 14 residues. V dropped 0 bases and J dropped 16 bases, with 19 bases sitting between them. Germline CDR1 reads LNHDA; CDR2 reads SQIVND (reference sequence). The CDR3 nucleotides are TGTGCCAGTAGTATAGATCGCCGGCGCGAGGTCGAATTCTTC. It yields the protein CASSIDRRREVEFF.

CDR3 protein: CASSFGDGSGNTIYF. Here the CDR3 DNA reads TGTGCCAGCAGCTTCGGGGACGGGTCTGGAAACACCATATATTTT. The rearrangement uses TRBV7-9 and TRBJ1-3; tentatively, D is TRBD1 (5 bases). The CDR3 runs to 15 residues. Trimming took off 3 bases at V and 1 base at J, with 10 bases between the two ends. CDR1 and CDR2 (germline): SEHNR, FQNEAQ (reference sequence).

The rearrangement uses TRBV7-2 and TRBJ2-5; D is uncertain. The CDR3 has 13 residues. Germline CDR1 reads SGHTA; CDR2 reads FQGNSA. Trimming left V 4 bases short and J 0 bases short, with 6 bases between. The CDR3 is CASSYRDQETQYF. In DNA form, the CDR3 reads TGTGCCAGCAGCTATCGGGACCAAGAGACCCAGTACTTC. The full variable domain, completed using reference TRBV7-2 and TRBJ2-5, is GAGVSQSPSNKVTEKGKDVELRCDPISGHTALYWYRQSLGQGLEFLIYFQGNSAPDKSGLPSDRFSAERTGGSVSTLTIQRTQQEDSAVYLCASSYRDQETQYFGPGTRLLVL.

The J gene is TRBJ1-4, the V gene TRBV6-5; the D is unclear. The CDR3 is 15 residues long. Trimming stripped 0 bases from V and 5 bases from J, with 10 bases between. Germline V gives CDR1 MNHEY, CDR2 SVGAGI. The CDR3 sequence is CASSYSPGLNEKLFF. The CDR3 nucleotides are TGTGCCAGCAGTTACTCCCCGGGATTAAATGAAAAACTGTTTTTT.

The gene calls are TRBV10-3 and TRBJ2-4; D perhaps matches TRBD1 (6 bases). The ends were cut back, 0 bases at V and 1 base at J, with 10 bases in the middle. This CDR3 has 16 residues. In germline, CDR1 is ENHRY, CDR2 SYGVKD. CDR3 amino acids: CAISESWTVAKNIQYF. The CDR3 DNA sequence: TGTGCCATCAGTGAGTCCTGGACAGTGGCCAAAAACATTCAGTACTTC.

V and J are TRBV28 and TRBJ1-1; a weak D match, TRBD1 (5 bases). The CDR3 length is 13 residues. Germline V CDR1 and CDR2: MDHEN, SYDVKM. V lost 3 bases and J lost 1, with 6 bases in between. The CDR3 here is CASSFGGNTEAFF. In nucleotides, the CDR3 is TGTGCCAGCAGTTTTGGGGGGAACACTGAAGCTTTCTTT.

This clone occurred once. The chain recombines TRBV27 with TRBJ1-2, with 7 bases aligning to TRBD1. In germline, CDR1 is MNHEY, CDR2 SMNVEV (reference sequence). The CDR3 spans 15 residues. V shed 5 bases and J 2 bases; nucleotides not matched to a gene: 8. Here the CDR3 reads CASSTDYRGNYGYTF. The CDR3 DNA reads TGTGCCAGCAGTACCGATTACAGGGGAAACTATGGCTACACCTTC.

V and J are TRBV10-1 and TRBJ2-5, with D tentatively TRBD1 or TRBD2 (6 bases each). The CDR3 sequence is 16 residues long. The germline CDR1 and CDR2 sequences are WNHNN and SYGVQD (reference sequence). V gave up 0 bases and J gave up 2 bases, with 13 bases separating them. In DNA, the CDR3 is TGCGCCAGCAGTGAGTCTCGGAGGGGGAGGCAAGAGACCCAGTACTTC. Its translation is CASSESRRGRQETQYF.

The chain joins TRBV5-6 to TRBJ2-3, with a possible D match to TRBD2 (5 bases). The CDR3 contains 16 residues. Germline V lookup: CDR1 SGHDT, CDR2 YYEEEE. V was shortened by 3 bases and J by 2 bases, with 16 bases between the two germline ends. The CDR3 sequence is CASSSIKGEVTDTQYF. The CDR3 coding sequence is TGTGCCAGCAGCTCGATCAAGGGAGAAGTCACAGATACGCAGTATTTT.

This clone was seen once. The chain joins TRBV6-1 to TRBJ2-5; TRBD2 aligns across 7 bases. CDR3 length: 14 amino acids. The V gene end was trimmed by 7 bases and the J gene end by 1 base; junction bases not matched to a gene: 6. Germline lookup yields CDR1 MNHNS and CDR2 SASEGT. CDR3: CASTRTRSQETQYF. The CDR3 DNA follows: TGTGCCAGCACCAGGACTAGATCCCAAGAGACCCAGTACTTC.

This clone was seen a single time. V usage is TRBV6-5 and J usage is TRBJ2-3; tentatively, D is TRBD2 (6 bases). The CDR3 covers 12 residues. Germline assignment: CDR1 MNHEY and CDR2 SVGAGI. The V gene lost 6 bases and the J gene lost 14 bases, with 18 bases spanning the gap. The CDR3, as DNA: TGTGCCAGCAGATCGGGACTTTCCCGGACGTATTTT. This gives the protein CASRSGLSRTYF.

The chain combines TRBV20-1 with TRBJ1-2; D call uncertain. The CDR3 runs to 10 residues. V gave up 4 bases and J gave up 7 bases, with 7 bases separating them. Germline CDR1 and CDR2: DFQATT and SNEGSKA (reference sequence). Here the CDR3 DNA reads TGCAGTGCTACAGATGGTGGCTACACCTTC. Translated: CSATDGGYTF.

V gene TRBV2 combines with J gene TRBJ2-7; 9 bases agree with TRBD2. This CDR3 spans 15 amino acids. The V and J ends lost 8 bases and 3 bases, in that order; junction bases with no gene match: 11. Germline V gene lookup returns CDR1 SNHLY and CDR2 FYNNEI. The CDR3 loop is CASPPGAGGFYEQYF. For the CDR3, the DNA is TGTGCCAGCCCACCGGGAGCGGGGGGTTTCTACGAGCAGTACTTC.

This chain connects TRBV4-3 to TRBJ2-2; D could derive from TRBD1 or TRBD2 (6 bases each). The germline V gene encodes CDR1 LGHNA and CDR2 YSLEER. The CDR3 has 18 amino acids. Trimming stripped 6 bases from V and 6 bases from J, with 26 bases between. Here the CDR3 reads CASRFMSGDIISSGELFF. The CDR3, as DNA: TGCGCCAGCAGATTCATGTCGGGGGACATCATCTCGTCCGGGGAGCTGTTTTTT.

This clone was recorded only once. The chain joins TRBV6-4 to TRBJ1-5; the match to TRBD1 covers 8 bases. The length of the CDR3 is 16 residues. J lost 2 bases, V lost 0 bases, and 3 bases had no gene match. Germline CDR1 reads MRHNA; CDR2 reads SNTAGT. The CDR3 here is CASSDSATGGNQPQHF. The CDR3 DNA reads TGTGCCAGCAGTGACTCTGCGACAGGGGGCAATCAGCCCCAGCATTTT.

V and J are TRBV28 and TRBJ1-2; tentative D call: TRBD1 (5 bases). The germline CDR1 and CDR2 sequences are MDHEN and SYDVKM. The ends were cut back, 4 bases at V and 3 bases at J, with 12 bases in the middle. CDR3 length: 14 amino acids. The CDR3 DNA reads TGTGCCAGCAGTTCCCCGGGGGTGCACTATGGCTACACCTTC. Translation gives CASSSPGVHYGYTF.

This chain joins TRBV14 and TRBJ2-5, with D possibly called TRBD1 or TRBD2 (5 bases each). Looked up from germline, CDR1 is SGHDN and CDR2 is FVKESK. Trimming stripped 3 bases from V and 2 bases from J, with 13 bases between. The CDR3 covers 15 residues. In nucleotides, the CDR3 is TGTGCCAGCAGCCATGGGTTCGGGGCACAAGAGACCCAGTACTTC. Translation gives CASSHGFGAQETQYF.

The chain carries TRBV6-1 and TRBJ1-2; D call uncertain. The V end was cut by 3 bases, the J end by 1 base, with 18 bases between. The CDR3 extends over 17 amino acids. Germline CDR1 is MNHNS and CDR2 is SASEGT. The CDR3 loop is CASSDLIAASLNYGYTF. CDR3 nucleotide sequence: TGTGCCAGCAGTGACCTCATCGCGGCATCCCTTAACTATGGCTACACCTTC.

The sample holds one count of this clone. This chain links TRBV4-1 with TRBJ1-3; perhaps TRBD1 as D (6 bases). V lost 5 bases to trimming and J lost 0 bases, with 14 bases between them. CDR1 and CDR2 (germline): MGHRA, YSYEKL. The CDR3 contains 16 residues. This CDR3 reads CASSWTAQISGNTIYF. DNA of the CDR3: TGCGCCAGCAGCTGGACAGCCCAAATCTCTGGAAACACCATATATTTT.

This chain links TRBV7-2 with TRBJ2-3; 8 positions match TRBD1. Germline V lookup: CDR1 SGHTA, CDR2 FQGNSA. The CDR3 is 16 amino acids. V shed 5 bases, J shed 3 bases, and the junction held 10 bases outside the gene matches. As DNA, the CDR3 is TGTGCCAGCAGCCTCGCGGCCCAGGGGGCAACAGATACGCAGTATTTT. This codes for CASSLAAQGATDTQYF. Full variable domain (missing parts from reference TRBV7-2 and TRBJ2-3): GAGVSQSPSNKVTEKGKDVELRCDPISGHTALYWYRQSLGQGLEFLIYFQGNSAPDKSGLPSDRFSAERTGGSVSTLTIQRTQQEDSAVYLCASSLAAQGATDTQYFGPGTRLTVL.

The V and J genes are TRBV6-6 and TRBJ2-1; 11 nucleotides line up with TRBD1. The CDR3 has 15 residues. Germline V gene lookup returns CDR1 MNHNY and CDR2 SVGAGI (reference sequence). V lost 7 bases to trimming and J lost 7 bases; unmatched junction nucleotides: 9. The CDR3 nucleotides are TGTGCCAGCACCTTACTTGGGACAGGGGGGAATGAGCAGTTCTTC. Protein: CASTLLGTGGNEQFF.

This rearrangement joins TRBV7-8 to TRBJ1-3, with D hard to call. The CDR3 covers 14 residues. Germline assignment: CDR1 SGHVS and CDR2 FQNEAQ. Deletions cut 1 base from V and 0 bases from J, with 4 bases between. The CDR3 DNA follows: TGTGCCAGCAGCTTAGGGAGCTCTGGAAACACCATATATTTT. Amino acids: CASSLGSSGNTIYF.

This clone occurred a few times. The V gene is TRBV5-1, the J gene TRBJ1-1; D call uncertain. CDR3 length: 11 residues. The germline CDR1 and CDR2 sequences are SGHRS and YFSETQ. The germline V and J ends were trimmed by 6 bases and 1 base, with 4 bases remaining between them. CDR3 DNA: TGCGCCAGCATGGGGAACACTGAAGCTTTCTTT. Translating it yields CASMGNTEAFF.

This clone showed up just once. V and J are TRBV5-4 and TRBJ2-5; the D is unclear. The CDR3 contains 14 residues. V lost 0 bases and J lost 3, with 9 bases in between. Germline V gene sequence: CDR1 SGHNT, CDR2 YYREEE (reference sequence). The CDR3 bases are TGTGCCAGCAGCTTGGCGGAAAGAGAAGAGACCCAGTACTTC. It translates to CASSLAEREETQYF.

This chain connects TRBV29-1 to TRBJ1-1; D is ambiguous. This CDR3 is 14 amino acids long. V was shortened by 6 bases and J by 4 bases, with 18 bases between the two germline ends. From germline, CDR1 is SQVTM and CDR2 ANQGSEA. CDR3 sequence: CSVLAITNPTEAFF. CDR3 in DNA: TGCAGCGTACTTGCAATTACAAACCCCACTGAAGCTTTCTTT.

The rearrangement links TRBV5-1 to TRBJ2-7, with TRBD1 identical over 7 bases. Germline V gene sequence: CDR1 SGHRS, CDR2 YFSETQ. The CDR3 runs 15 residues. With V trimmed by 4 bases and J by 0 bases, 7 bases remained unmatched. DNA of the CDR3: TGCGCCAGCAGCAGGACAGGTGAGAGCTCCTACGAGCAGTACTTC. Translated, it gives CASSRTGESSYEQYF.

This chain joins TRBV4-3 and TRBJ1-1, with D perhaps matching TRBD1 (5 bases). Trimming shortened V by 0 bases and J by 11 bases, and 19 bases separated the two germline ends. The CDR3 consists of 15 residues. CDR1 is LGHNA and CDR2 is YSLEER in the germline V gene. CDR3 in DNA: TGCGCCAGCAGCCAAGATTACAGGATTAATGAATTGGCTTTCTTT. Translating gives CASSQDYRINELAFF.

The V call is TRBV11-2, the J call TRBJ2-7; 10 bases fit TRBD2. Germline-derived CDR1 and CDR2 are SGHAT and FQNNGV. J lost 0 bases, V lost 5 bases, and 7 bases had no gene match. The CDR3 spans 16 residues. CDR3 amino acids: CASSPNLAGGSYEQYF. The CDR3, as DNA: TGTGCCAGCAGCCCTAATTTAGCGGGGGGCTCCTACGAGCAGTACTTC.

The CDR3 bases are TGTGCCTGGAGCCCCCTCGGACAAGGGAGGGACTATGGCTACACCTTC. The encoded protein is CAWSPLGQGRDYGYTF. V gene TRBV30 combines with J gene TRBJ1-2; the D gene is possibly TRBD1 (5 bases). The CDR3 has 16 amino acids. Germline assignment: CDR1 GTSNPN and CDR2 SVGIG (reference sequence). Deletions cut 3 bases from V and 3 bases from J, with 20 bases between.